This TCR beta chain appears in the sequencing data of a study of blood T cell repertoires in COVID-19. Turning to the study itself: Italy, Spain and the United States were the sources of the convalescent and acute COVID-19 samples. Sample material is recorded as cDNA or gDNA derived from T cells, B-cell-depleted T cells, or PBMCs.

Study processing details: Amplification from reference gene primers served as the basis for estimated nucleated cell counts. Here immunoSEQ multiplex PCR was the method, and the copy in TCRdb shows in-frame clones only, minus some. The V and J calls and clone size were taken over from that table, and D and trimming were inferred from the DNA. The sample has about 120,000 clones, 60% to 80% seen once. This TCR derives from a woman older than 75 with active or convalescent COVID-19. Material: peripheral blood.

As DNA, the CDR3 is TGTGCCAGCAGTCTGGTTCCCGGGACTAGCGGTCCGAGGGGGAGGAATGAGCAGTTCTTC. Amino acid sequence: CASSLVPGTSGPRGRNEQFF. The J gene is TRBJ2-1, the V gene TRBV6-2 or TRBV6-3; 11 bases are a match to TRBD2. The J segment lost 7 bases and the V segment lost 5 bases, leaving 22 bases of the junction unmatched. The CDR3 spans 20 residues. Germline-derived CDR1 and CDR2 are MNHEY and SVGEGT.